The entry that follows covers one TCR beta chain sequence. Losses at the gene ends were 6 bases for V and 5 bases for J; bases not matched to a gene: 13. This CDR3 region has 15 residues. The germline gives CDR1 SGHNT, CDR2 YYREEE (reference sequence). TCRdb reprocessed the 5' RACE reads with MiXCR, giving one entry per CDR3 protein. The sample carries some 400,000 distinct CDR3 sequences, 6.2% recorded once. The data stem from a study of T cells after yellow fever vaccination. The chain carries TRBV5-4 and TRBJ2-5, with 7 bases fitting TRBD2. The sample was PBMCs, taken 5 days after the yellow fever booster vaccination. This sequence originates from a man aged 25 to 45 who received the YFV17D yellow fever vaccine. The CDR3: CASTNGAGVAETQYF. The CDR3 DNA sequence: TGTGCCAGCACCAACGGGGCGGGAGTTGCGGAGACCCAGTACTTC.